A selection of T cell receptor beta chains follows, all from one sample in a study of blood T cells in healthy people across ages. TCRdb reprocessed the 5' RACE reads with MiXCR, giving one entry per CDR3 protein. This table holds 1.5 million to 2 million distinct CDR3 sequences, approximately 50% found once. The sample taken for sequencing was blood. Source of these receptors: a woman in her 40s in good health. The CDR3 runs from the conserved cysteine through the conserved F or W.

v_gene: TRBV27
CDR3aa: CASSSGTSASNEQFF

v_gene: TRBV13
CDR3aa: CASSPGTSGGSPSYEQYF

v_gene: TRBV4-2
CDR3aa: CASSQDRGWGTQYF

v_gene: TRBV4-3
CDR3aa: CASSQDLRGVNEKLFF

v_gene: TRBV27
CDR3aa: CASSFFPKDTQYF

v_gene: TRBV9
CDR3aa: CASSVEPGGNGYTF

v_gene: TRBV5-1
CDR3aa: CASSLAMSSGVYEQFF

v_gene: TRBV6-5
CDR3aa: CASTLGQGPYNEQFF

v_gene: TRBV5-1
CDR3aa: CASSFLREQGTSEAFF

v_gene: TRBV6-2/TRBV6-3
CDR3aa: CASRTTGSEQFF

v_gene: TRBV28
CDR3aa: CASRFSDGYTF

v_gene: TRBV4-2
CDR3aa: CASSQDIRAYYEQYF

v_gene: TRBV6-5
CDR3aa: CASSRPVLIPNYGYTF

v_gene: TRBV20-1
CDR3aa: CSARENRVERPAYF

v_gene: TRBV4-3
CDR3aa: CASSQAGGAANEQFF

v_gene: TRBV4-3
CDR3aa: CASSRQRGGRDEQFF

v_gene: TRBV29-1
CDR3aa: CSAPTGPAGEQFF

v_gene: TRBV3-1
CDR3aa: CASSPGLAGGYNNEQFF

v_gene: TRBV24-1
CDR3aa: CATSTTGVSTDTQYF

v_gene: TRBV28
CDR3aa: CASGTTGDIRGYTF

v_gene: TRBV10-3
CDR3aa: CAIKRSGVEEQFF

v_gene: TRBV28
CDR3aa: CASRASWQTQYF

v_gene: TRBV20-1
CDR3aa: CSSQESGTGNNEQFF

v_gene: TRBV20-1
CDR3aa: CSAKPTGSTEAFF

v_gene: TRBV6-1
CDR3aa: CASTRTWGRVNTEAFF

v_gene: TRBV5-1
CDR3aa: CASSHHRDFRGATNEKLFF

v_gene: TRBV9
CDR3aa: CASSVGHAYGYTF

v_gene: TRBV5-1
CDR3aa: CASSWPEKTGASTDTQYF

v_gene: TRBV27
CDR3aa: CASSLRGPLAEQYF

v_gene: TRBV7-2
CDR3aa: CASSLVSRGSPLHF

v_gene: TRBV28
CDR3aa: CASLERGVLETQYF

v_gene: TRBV4-2
CDR3aa: CASSQAPGGRGSTDTQYF

v_gene: TRBV12-3/TRBV12-4
CDR3aa: CASSLGGPVPHEQYF

v_gene: TRBV7-9
CDR3aa: CASSETGTGYEQYF

v_gene: TRBV3-1
CDR3aa: CASSPHSGGGLDTQYF

v_gene: TRBV19
CDR3aa: CASSMADSSYNEQFF

v_gene: TRBV11-2
CDR3aa: CASSSGDRVGYNSPLHF

v_gene: TRBV10-3
CDR3aa: CATWGERNYGYTF

v_gene: TRBV2
CDR3aa: CASSVDRGRTSYEQYF

v_gene: TRBV27
CDR3aa: CASQGLSSGANVLTF

v_gene: TRBV7-8
CDR3aa: CASSHFIIRVGSQETQYF

v_gene: TRBV7-2
CDR3aa: CASSRDRGWSIQYF

v_gene: TRBV29-1
CDR3aa: CSVGTGNEKLFF

v_gene: TRBV20-1
CDR3aa: CSARAPDRGRMNEKLFF

v_gene: TRBV6-1
CDR3aa: CASSDPDRGYEQYF

v_gene: TRBV6-5
CDR3aa: CASSSGEDYCNEQFF

v_gene: TRBV27
CDR3aa: CASRGGGGGYTF

v_gene: TRBV20-1
CDR3aa: CSARETGNSYNEQYF

v_gene: TRBV7-2
CDR3aa: CASTPSTVSYEQYF

v_gene: TRBV18
CDR3aa: CASSQTPEAFF

v_gene: TRBV18
CDR3aa: CASSPVGTGYSEKLFF

v_gene: TRBV7-2
CDR3aa: CASSLRDWGGMGQFF

v_gene: TRBV7-2
CDR3aa: CASSVGTTSYEQYF